This passage covers 20 T cell receptor beta chains from one sample sequenced in a study of regulatory T cells in long-lasting Graves disease. According to the study, TCR beta libraries were built with iRepertoire HTBI primers and CDR3-region Arm-PCR. TCRdb reprocessed the multiplex PCR reads with MiXCR, giving one entry per CDR3 protein. This table holds just over 600,000 distinct CDR3 sequences, less than 20% found once. Described time point: newly diagnosed GD, antithyroid drugs for less than 3 months. RNA from PBMCs was the source of the TCR library. The same data also contributed to another study, on T cells in Graves' hyperthyroidism and ophthalmopathy.

The specimen was peripheral blood mononuclear cells (PBMCs), collected at new diagnosis, from a patient treated with antithyroid drugs. All receptors come from a woman in her twenties or thirties with Graves disease.

About this clonotype: A single base separates this from a much larger clone, so it may be a read error. This sequence joins TRBV20-1 and TRBJ1-6; a weak D match, TRBD1 (5 bases). CDR3 length: 18 amino acids. V gave up 4 bases and J gave up 8 bases, with 27 bases separating them. CDR1 is DFQATT and CDR2 is SNEGSKA in the germline V gene (reference sequence). The CDR3 DNA reads TGCAGTGCTAAAGATCTTTTCGGGGTCAGCACAGGTCATTCACCCCTCCACTTT. This gives the protein CSAKDLFGVSTGHSPLHF.

Points on this clonotype: A much larger clone lies one base from this, so it may be a read error. The rearrangement links TRBV25-1 to TRBJ1-5, with 8 bases aligning to TRBD1. This CDR3 spans 15 amino acids. The germline V gene encodes CDR1 MGHDK and CDR2 SYGVNS. As DNA, the CDR3 is TGTACCAGCAGTGCCGGGACAGGCTACAATCAGCCCCAGCATTTT. Protein sequence: CTSSAGTGYNQPQHF. The full variable domain, with the rest looked up from reference TRBV25-1 and TRBJ1-5, is EADIYQTPRYLVIGTGKKITLECSQTMGHDKMYWYQQDPGMELHLIHYSYGVNSTEKGDLSSESTVSRIRTEHFPLTLESARPSHTSQYLCTSSAGTGYNQPQHFGDGTRLSIL.

This clonotype appeared many times. The rearrangement links TRBV3-1 to TRBJ1-1; D is uncertain. Germline CDR1 and CDR2: LGHDT and YNNKEL (reference sequence). The CDR3 is 13 residues long. The germline V and J ends were trimmed by 4 bases and 4 bases, with 10 bases remaining between them. The CDR3 coding sequence is TGTGCCAGCAGCCGTATGGGTGGCACTGAAGCTTTCTTT. The encoded protein is CASSRMGGTEAFF.

There are a few counts of this clonotype. The chain joins TRBV5-1 to TRBJ2-5; 9 nucleotides line up with TRBD1. Looked up from germline, CDR1 is SGHRS and CDR2 is YFSETQ. This CDR3 is built from 13 residues. Germline trimming cut 3 bases from V and 5 bases from J; bases unmatched to any gene: 2. CDR3 in DNA: TGCGCCAGCAGCTGGACAGGGGACGAGACCCAGTACTTC. It is translated as CASSWTGDETQYF.

The chain couples TRBV4-1 to TRBJ2-7; 11 bases line up with TRBD2. Germline V gives CDR1 MGHRA, CDR2 YSYEKL. The CDR3 has 15 residues. J gave up 7 bases and V 4 bases, and 9 bases lay outside the gene matches. This chain's CDR3 is CASSPLAGALWEQYF. CDR3 bases: TGCGCCAGCAGCCCACTAGCGGGGGCCCTGTGGGAGCAGTACTTC.

The rearrangement uses TRBV7-2 and TRBJ2-3, with 7 bases fitting TRBD1. The V gene's germline CDR1 is SGHTA and CDR2 FQGNSA. V dropped 3 bases and J dropped 2; count of bases not matched to a gene: 5. This CDR3 region has 15 residues. The CDR3 spells CASSLGQPNTDTQYF. CDR3 in DNA: TGTGCCAGCAGCTTGGGACAGCCTAACACAGATACGCAGTATTTT.

This clonotype was observed many times. CDR3 in amino acids: CASSPVSRRETQYF. The CDR3 DNA reads TGTGCCAGCAGTCCGGTCAGCCGGCGGGAGACCCAGTACTTC. The chain is built from TRBV28 and TRBJ2-5; D is unclear. CDR3 length: 14 residues. Germline V gives CDR1 MDHEN, CDR2 SYDVKM. V dropped 5 bases and J dropped 5 bases, with 15 bases sitting between them. The whole variable domain, filled in from reference TRBV28 and TRBJ2-5, reads DVKVTQSSRYLVKRTGEKVFLECVQDMDHENMFWYRQDPGLGLRLIYFSYDVKMKEKGDIPEGYSVSREKKERFSLILESASTNQTSMYLCASSPVSRRETQYFGPGTRLLVL.

This clonotype was observed many times. The chain is built from TRBV28 and TRBJ2-3, with unresolved D. The V gene's germline CDR1 is MDHEN and CDR2 SYDVKM. The CDR3 sequence is 13 residues long. The V gene lost 3 bases and the J gene lost 0 bases, with 4 bases spanning the gap. CDR3 DNA: TGTGCCAGCAGTTTGCCGAGCACAGATACGCAGTATTTT. This encodes CASSLPSTDTQYF.

This clonotype showed up many times. This chain connects TRBV28 to TRBJ1-2, with D uncertain. V was clipped by 2 bases and J by 3 bases, with 7 bases between them. Per germline, CDR1 MDHEN and CDR2 SYDVKM. The CDR3 consists of 13 residues. The CDR3 nucleotides are TGTGCCAGCAGTTTAGGGCCCCACTATGGCTACACCTTC. Residues: CASSLGPHYGYTF.

J is TRBJ2-2 and V is TRBV20-1; either TRBD1 or TRBD2 may supply D (5 bases each). Between the trimmed V and J ends, which lost 0 bases and 3 bases, there was a span of 11 bases. The length of the CDR3 is 15 residues. Germline V gene data show CDR1 as DFQATT and CDR2 as SNEGSKA (reference sequence). The CDR3 loop reads CSARDPGRYTGELFF. As DNA, the CDR3 is TGCAGTGCTAGAGATCCAGGGAGATACACCGGGGAGCTGTTTTTT.

Many counts were recorded for this clonotype. The chain carries TRBV11-3 and TRBJ2-5; the D gene could be TRBD1 or TRBD2 (5 bases each). Trimming pared 5 bases from V and 1 base from J, leaving 11 bases between. The CDR3 is 14 residues long. Germline V CDR1 and CDR2: SGHNT, YENEEA. The DNA for the CDR3 is TGTGCCAGCAGCCTCTCGGGGCCCCAAGAGACCCAGTACTTC. Its protein product is CASSLSGPQETQYF.

The V call is TRBV6-5, the J call TRBJ1-1; 8 positions match TRBD1. Germline CDR1 MNHEY, CDR2 SVGAGI. The CDR3 loop spans 15 amino acids. The ends lost 2 bases at V and 1 base at J; junction bases unmatched: 3. The CDR3 DNA reads TGTGCCAGCAGTTACGGGACAGGAACGAACACTGAAGCTTTCTTT. The encoded protein is CASSYGTGTNTEAFF.

This clonotype was observed a few times. The V gene is TRBV7-2, the J gene TRBJ2-7; 11 nucleotides match TRBD2. The V and J ends lost 5 bases and 3 bases, in that order; junction bases with no gene match: 6. Germline V gene sequence: CDR1 SGHTA, CDR2 FQGNSA. The CDR3 is 15 amino acids. The CDR3 bases are TGTGCCAGCAGCCGTAGCGGGAGGGCCCTCTACGAGCAGTACTTC. It translates to CASSRSGRALYEQYF.

This clonotype was detected ten times or more. The CDR3 spells CAPGGIGENTIYF. In nucleotides, the CDR3 is TGTGCCCCCGGAGGGATCGGGGAAAACACCATATATTTT. The V call is TRBV7-9, the J call TRBJ1-3; D is undetermined. The CDR3 covers 13 residues. V lost 11 bases, J lost 6 bases, and 17 bases lay in between. Germline loops: CDR1 SEHNR, CDR2 FQNEAQ (reference sequence).

This clonotype was seen more than once but under ten times. The chain recombines TRBV24-1 with TRBJ2-5, with D tentatively TRBD1 or TRBD2 (5 bases each). V was trimmed by 6 bases and J by 4 bases, leaving 14 bases between them. Germline V gives CDR1 KGHDR, CDR2 SFDVKD. The CDR3 is made up of 14 amino acids. DNA of the CDR3: TGTGCCACCAGTCCACCGGGACGGCGAGAGACCCAGTACTTC. Its protein product is CATSPPGRRETQYF.

This clonotype was seen more than once but under ten times. The chain is built from TRBV27 and TRBJ2-6; D is undetermined. The CDR3 sequence is 16 residues long. Germline-derived CDR1 and CDR2 are MNHEY and SMNVEV (reference sequence). Trimming shortened V by 5 bases and J by 3 bases, and 14 bases separated the two germline ends. CDR3 amino acids: CASSMSLTVGANVLTF. The CDR3 DNA reads as TGTGCCAGCAGTATGAGCCTCACCGTTGGGGCCAACGTCCTGACTTTC.

The table lists this clonotype with many counts. This chain uses TRBV28 with TRBJ1-2; 8 bases match TRBD1. The J segment lost 4 bases and the V segment lost 3 bases, leaving 4 bases of the junction unmatched. Germline CDR1 MDHEN, CDR2 SYDVKM. The length of the CDR3 is 14 residues. The CDR3 nucleotides are TGTGCCAGCAGTTTCCCAGGGGGCTTCTATGGCTACACCTTC. This encodes CASSFPGGFYGYTF.

J is TRBJ1-6 and V is TRBV6-1; D gene uncertain. This CDR3 is 12 amino acids long. Trimming pared 6 bases from V and 14 bases from J, leaving 14 bases between. In germline, CDR1 is MNHNS, CDR2 SASEGT. In nucleotides, the CDR3 is TGTGCCAGCAGCCAAGGCAGGTTAACCCTCCACTTT. Encoded protein: CASSQGRLTLHF.

This clonotype was counted ten times or more. The chain links TRBV6-2 or TRBV6-3 to TRBJ1-2, with D uncertain. The CDR3 covers 14 residues. Trimming removed 5 bases at V and 4 bases at J, with 14 bases between. Germline CDR1 and CDR2: MNHEY and SVGEGT. In nucleotides, the CDR3 is TGTGCCAGCAGTGAGGTAGGCCCCTCCTATGGCTACACCTTC. Translated: CASSEVGPSYGYTF.

A note on this clonotype: Germline is not matched at one junction end, which may reflect a read error. CDR3 DNA: TGCGTCAGCAGCTTGGGGACAGGGGGCCAGCCCCAGCATTTT. This codes for CVSSLGTGGQPQHF. The rearrangement joins TRBV5-1 to TRBJ1-5; 12 nucleotides agree with TRBD1. Germline V gene data show CDR1 as SGHRS and CDR2 as YFSETQ. The CDR3 is 14 amino acids. Complete variable domain (other parts from reference TRBV5-1 and TRBJ1-5): KAGVTQTPRYLIKTRGQQVTLSCSPISGHRSVSWYQQTPGQGLQFLFEYFSETQRNKGNFPGRFSGRQFSNSRSEMNVSTLELGDSALYLCVSSLGTGGQPQHFGDGTRLSIL.